A selection of T cell receptor beta chains follows, all from one sample in a study of blood T cells in healthy people across ages. MiXCR was run by TCRdb on the 5' RACE reads, yielding one entry per CDR3 protein. The table shows around 1.7 million distinct CDR3 sequences, with 28% occurring only once. The sequenced material came from blood. Receptor source: a woman in her twenties or thirties in good health. The CDR3 runs from the conserved cysteine through the conserved F or W. D genes are given only for firm matches. A row's size may be missing; if present it is once, few, many or a size class.

V: TRBV27; length: 16; J: TRBJ1-5; D: NA; size: NA; CDR3: CASSTLGRYSNQPQHF; DNA: TGTGCCAGCAGTACCTTGGGACGGTATAGCAATCAGCCCCAGCATTTT
V: TRBV9; length: 15; J: TRBJ2-5; D: TRBD2; size: NA; CDR3: CASSPTGGVGETQYF; DNA: TGTGCCAGCAGCCCCACGGGGGGTGTCGGAGAGACCCAGTACTTC
V: TRBV6-1; length: 15; J: TRBJ2-4; D: NA; size: NA; CDR3: CASSDTGLAKNIQYF; DNA: TGTGCCAGCAGTGACACAGGGCTAGCCAAAAACATTCAGTACTTC
V: TRBV12-3/TRBV12-4; length: 14; J: TRBJ1-4; D: NA; size: NA; CDR3: CASSLQGKGEKLFF; DNA: TGTGCCAGCAGTTTACAGGGGAAAGGTGAAAAACTGTTTTTT
V: TRBV14; length: 15; J: TRBJ2-5; D: NA; size: NA; CDR3: CASSQRTESRETQYF; DNA: TGTGCCAGCAGCCAAAGGACAGAGTCAAGGGAGACCCAGTACTTC
V: TRBV20-1; length: 17; J: TRBJ2-1; D: TRBD2; size: few; CDR3: CSARGGSDSGSRNEQFF; DNA: TGCAGTGCTAGGGGGGGGAGTGACAGCGGGAGTAGGAATGAGCAGTTCTTC
V: TRBV2; length: 14; J: TRBJ1-5; D: NA; size: few; CDR3: CASSVWGGDQPQHF; DNA: TGTGCCAGCAGTGTTTGGGGTGGAGACCAGCCCCAGCATTTT
V: TRBV5-1; length: 15; J: TRBJ2-3; D: TRBD2; size: NA; CDR3: CASSARGLAGDTQYF; DNA: TGCGCCAGCAGCGCACGGGGACTAGCGGGAGATACGCAGTATTTT
V: TRBV12-3/TRBV12-4; length: 14; J: TRBJ1-1; D: NA; size: NA; CDR3: CASSFPGMNTEAFF; DNA: TGTGCCAGCAGTTTCCCCGGGATGAACACTGAAGCTTTCTTT
V: TRBV18; length: 13; J: TRBJ2-7; D: TRBD2; size: many; CDR3: CASSPGPGGEQYF; DNA: TGTGCCAGCTCACCGGGACCGGGGGGCGAGCAGTACTTC
V: TRBV15; length: 15; J: TRBJ2-3; D: NA; size: NA; CDR3: CATSGAGGGTDTQYF; DNA: TGTGCCACCAGCGGGGCCGGGGGAGGCACAGATACGCAGTATTTT
V: TRBV6-2/TRBV6-3; length: 15; J: TRBJ2-1; D: NA; size: few; CDR3: CASSYGDPGVGEQFF; DNA: TGTGCCAGCAGTTACGGGGACCCGGGGGTGGGTGAGCAGTTCTTC
V: TRBV7-8; length: 15; J: TRBJ2-3; D: TRBD2; size: many; CDR3: CASSFGGTHTDTQYF; DNA: TGTGCCAGCAGTTTCGGGGGGACCCACACAGATACGCAGTATTTT
V: TRBV10-1; length: 14; J: TRBJ2-2; D: TRBD1; size: NA; CDR3: CASRDREGTGERFF; DNA: TGCGCCAGCAGGGACAGGGAAGGAACCGGGGAGCGGTTTTTT
V: TRBV20-1; length: 16; J: TRBJ2-5; D: NA; size: NA; CDR3: CSASSASRGFLETQYF; DNA: TGCAGTGCTAGTTCGGCCAGCCGGGGGTTTCTTGAGACCCAGTACTTC
V: TRBV28; length: 11; J: TRBJ1-2; D: NA; size: NA; CDR3: CASATNYGYTF; DNA: TGTGCCAGCGCTACCAACTATGGCTACACCTTC
V: TRBV20-1; length: 12; J: TRBJ2-3; D: NA; size: few; CDR3: CSARSFTDTQYF; DNA: TGCAGTGCTAGGAGCTTCACGGATACGCAGTATTTT
V: TRBV6-5; length: 12; J: TRBJ1-6; D: NA; size: few; CDR3: CASKWGGDVLHF; DNA: TGTGCCAGCAAATGGGGAGGCGACGTCCTCCACTTT
V: TRBV12-3/TRBV12-4; length: 15; J: TRBJ1-2; D: TRBD1; size: few; CDR3: CASSTNKDRVNGYTF; DNA: TGTGCCAGCAGCACAAATAAGGACAGGGTGAACGGCTACACCTTC
V: TRBV6-2/TRBV6-3; length: 16; J: TRBJ2-1; D: NA; size: NA; CDR3: CASRGLSGATYNEQFF; DNA: TGTGCCAGCAGGGGCCTTAGCGGAGCTACCTACAATGAGCAGTTCTTC
V: TRBV29-1; length: 14; J: TRBJ2-5; D: TRBD2; size: once; CDR3: CSVEELAGGRGQYF; DNA: TGCAGCGTTGAAGAATTAGCGGGGGGCCGGGGGCAGTACTTC
V: TRBV5-1; length: 14; J: TRBJ1-4; D: NA; size: many; CDR3: CASSPQDSKEKLFF; DNA: TGCGCCAGCAGCCCCCAGGACAGTAAAGAAAAACTGTTTTTT
V: TRBV7-2; length: 15; J: TRBJ1-1; D: TRBD1; size: NA; CDR3: CASSTRTGGHTEAFF; DNA: TGTGCCAGCAGCACCCGGACAGGGGGCCACACTGAAGCTTTCTTT
V: TRBV2; length: 15; J: TRBJ1-4; D: TRBD1; size: NA; CDR3: CASSADRGDNEKLFF; DNA: TGTGCCAGCAGTGCGGACAGGGGTGATAATGAAAAACTGTTTTTT
V: TRBV27; length: 14; J: TRBJ1-1; D: NA; size: NA; CDR3: CASSPLEGGTEAFF; DNA: TGTGCCAGCAGCCCCTTGGAGGGCGGCACTGAAGCTTTCTTT
V: TRBV6-5; length: 15; J: TRBJ2-3; D: TRBD2; size: NA; CDR3: CASSQQRGARDTQYF; DNA: TGTGCCAGCAGCCAACAGCGGGGGGCACGGGATACGCAGTATTTT
V: TRBV7-8; length: 15; J: TRBJ2-7; D: NA; size: many; CDR3: CASSSPPGPYYEQYF; DNA: TGTGCCAGCAGCTCCCCCCCGGGACCATACTACGAGCAGTACTTC
V: TRBV7-2; length: 14; J: TRBJ1-1; D: NA; size: NA; CDR3: CASSLATRGGEAFF; DNA: TGTGCCAGCAGCTTAGCGACTAGGGGAGGTGAAGCTTTCTTT
V: TRBV10-2; length: 13; J: TRBJ2-1; D: NA; size: few; CDR3: CASKEGGGYEQFF; DNA: TGCGCCAGCAAGGAAGGGGGAGGCTACGAGCAGTTCTTC
V: TRBV2; length: 13; J: TRBJ1-2; D: NA; size: few; CDR3: CASSTNRDYGYTF; DNA: TGTGCCAGCAGTACTAACAGGGACTATGGCTACACCTTC
V: TRBV7-2; length: 15; J: TRBJ1-2; D: TRBD1; size: NA; CDR3: CASSSRDREIRGYTF; DNA: TGTGCCAGCAGCAGCCGGGACAGAGAGATCAGAGGCTACACCTTC
V: TRBV12-3/TRBV12-4; length: 14; J: TRBJ1-1; D: NA; size: NA; CDR3: CASSFGHSLGEAFF; DNA: TGTGCCAGCAGTTTCGGACACTCTTTGGGCGAAGCTTTCTTT
V: TRBV11-2; length: 18; J: TRBJ1-1; D: TRBD1; size: few; CDR3: CASSLGGGTGVPNTEAFF; DNA: TGTGCCAGCAGCTTAGGGGGCGGGACAGGGGTACCGAACACTGAAGCTTTCTTT
V: TRBV5-1; length: 15; J: TRBJ2-7; D: NA; size: many; CDR3: CASSLNPGHSYEQYF; DNA: TGCGCCAGCAGCTTGAATCCGGGGCATTCCTACGAGCAGTACTTC
V: TRBV12-3/TRBV12-4; length: 13; J: TRBJ2-5; D: NA; size: many; CDR3: CASATGEQETQYF; DNA: TGTGCCAGCGCGACAGGAGAACAAGAGACCCAGTACTTC
V: TRBV20-1; length: 12; J: TRBJ2-7; D: NA; size: many; CDR3: CSAQDRLNEQYF; DNA: TGCAGTGCTCAAGACAGATTAAACGAGCAGTACTTC
V: TRBV10-2; length: 15; J: TRBJ2-7; D: NA; size: NA; CDR3: CASRRGGGGPYEQYF; DNA: TGCGCCAGCAGAAGGGGTGGAGGGGGCCCCTACGAGCAGTACTTC
V: TRBV5-1; length: 14; J: TRBJ2-4; D: NA; size: NA; CDR3: CASRNPSGQNIQYF; DNA: TGCGCCAGCAGGAACCCAAGCGGGCAAAACATTCAGTACTTC
V: TRBV10-3; length: 12; J: TRBJ2-3; D: NA; size: few; CDR3: CAISRQTDTQYF; DNA: TGTGCCATCAGCCGGCAAACAGATACGCAGTATTTT
V: TRBV11-2; length: 15; J: TRBJ2-5; D: NA; size: many; CDR3: CASSLVGLFQETQYF; DNA: TGTGCCAGCAGCTTAGTCGGACTATTTCAAGAGACCCAGTACTTC
V: TRBV4-3; length: 14; J: TRBJ2-7; D: NA; size: few; CDR3: CASSQDWPPYEQYF; DNA: TGCGCCAGCAGCCAAGATTGGCCACCCTACGAGCAGTACTTC
V: TRBV4-2; length: 16; J: TRBJ2-5; D: TRBD2; size: few; CDR3: CASSGQRGGGQETQYF; DNA: TGTGCCAGCAGCGGCCAGCGGGGGGGCGGCCAAGAGACCCAGTACTTC
V: TRBV10-3; length: 16; J: TRBJ2-7; D: TRBD2; size: NA; CDR3: CAISDLGTSGSEEQYF; DNA: TGTGCCATCAGTGATTTAGGGACTAGCGGGAGTGAAGAGCAGTACTTC
V: TRBV20-1; length: 13; J: TRBJ1-1; D: NA; size: NA; CDR3: CSAPDSLNTEAFF; DNA: TGCAGTGCGCCCGACAGCCTGAACACTGAAGCTTTCTTT
V: TRBV20-1; length: 13; J: TRBJ1-2; D: NA; size: NA; CDR3: CSARPYPQDGYTF; DNA: TGCAGTGCTAGACCGTACCCACAGGATGGCTACACCTTC
V: TRBV20-1; length: 12; J: TRBJ1-2; D: NA; size: many; CDR3: CSARRGADGYTF; DNA: TGCAGTGCTCGCCGGGGGGCGGATGGCTACACCTTC
V: TRBV5-4; length: 15; J: TRBJ2-7; D: TRBD1; size: few; CDR3: CASSFTGTGGFEQYF; DNA: TGTGCCAGCAGCTTTACCGGGACAGGGGGGTTCGAGCAGTACTTC
V: TRBV12-3/TRBV12-4; length: 17; J: TRBJ2-1; D: TRBD1; size: many; CDR3: CASSGTGRILLGNEQFF; DNA: TGTGCCAGCAGTGGGACAGGGAGGATTCTCCTAGGCAATGAGCAGTTCTTC